This entry lists 25 T cell receptor beta chains sequenced from one sample in a study of T cells in localized non-small cell lung cancer. Method: immunoSEQ multiplex PCR; TCRdb's copy keeps in-frame clones and lacks some. This table has under 20,000 clones, approximately 87% appearing once. Sequenced here: peripheral blood mononuclear cells, sampled before any cancer treatment. The receptors originated from a male donor aged 60 or over with stage II lung adenocarcinoma.

This clone has a handful of counts. The chain employs TRBV7-9 and TRBJ1-4; D perhaps matches TRBD1 (5 bases). The V end lost 5 bases, the J end lost 5 bases, and 12 bases lay between the germline ends. The germline gives CDR1 SEHNR, CDR2 FQNEAQ (reference sequence). CDR3 length equals 14 residues. CDR3 coding DNA: TGTGCCAGCAGCCGCGGGACTTCGAATGAAAAACTGTTTTTT. It yields the protein CASSRGTSNEKLFF.

The chain carries TRBV5-6 and TRBJ1-4, with 10 bases fitting TRBD1. Germline V lookup: CDR1 SGHDT, CDR2 YYEEEE. V dropped 0 bases and J dropped 0; count of bases not matched to a gene: 2. This CDR3 has 17 amino acids. In DNA form, the CDR3 reads TGTGCCAGCAGCTTGGCCGACAGGGGGCCAACTAATGAAAAACTGTTTTTT. It codes for CASSLADRGPTNEKLFF.

The chain recombines TRBV27 with TRBJ1-5; TRBD1 agrees at 7 bases. The V gene's germline CDR1 is MNHEY and CDR2 SMNVEV (reference sequence). The CDR3 covers 16 residues. After removal of 4 bases from V and 4 bases from J, the junction contained 10 bases not matched to a gene. The CDR3 loop reads CASSSRRDSPNQPQHF. The CDR3 nucleotides are TGTGCCAGCAGTTCCCGGAGGGACAGCCCTAATCAGCCCCAGCATTTT.

V and J are TRBV6-4 and TRBJ2-2, with D possibly matching TRBD1 (6 bases). The length of the CDR3 is 16 residues. The V gene lost 6 bases and the J gene lost 1 base, with 15 bases spanning the gap. Germline CDR1 is MRHNA and CDR2 is SNTAGT. The CDR3 spells CASSLDGTLNTGELFF. The CDR3 coding sequence is TGTGCCAGCAGCCTGGACGGGACATTGAACACCGGGGAGCTGTTTTTT.

The V gene is TRBV27, the J gene TRBJ2-6; the match to TRBD1 covers 9 bases. Germline V gene lookup returns CDR1 MNHEY and CDR2 SMNVEV (reference sequence). This CDR3 region has 17 residues. V dropped 5 bases and J dropped 0; count of bases not matched to a gene: 5. The CDR3 reads CASSPGQGNSGANVLTF. CDR3 sequence (DNA): TGTGCCAGCAGTCCGGGACAGGGCAACTCTGGGGCCAACGTCCTGACTTTC.

This clone was detected once. The chain recombines TRBV11-2 with TRBJ2-3; D unresolved. Germline V gene sequence: CDR1 SGHAT, CDR2 FQNNGV. V was pared by 6 bases and J by 6 bases, with 19 bases between. This CDR3 spans 15 amino acids. The CDR3 sequence: CASSLTRALGDTQYF. The CDR3 coding sequence is TGTGCCAGCAGTTTGACAAGGGCTTTGGGGGATACGCAGTATTTT.

This chain links TRBV10-1 with TRBJ2-1, with TRBD2 identical over 8 bases. The CDR3 extends over 16 amino acids. Germline V gene lookup returns CDR1 WNHNN and CDR2 SYGVQD (reference sequence). V shed 6 bases and J 7 bases; nucleotides not matched to a gene: 14. This CDR3 is CASSHLSGGNRNEQFF. The DNA of the CDR3 is TGCGCCAGCAGCCACCTCTCGGGGGGGAATCGTAATGAGCAGTTCTTC.

The chain has TRBV7-6 and TRBJ2-5, with a possible D match to TRBD1 (5 bases). The germline gives CDR1 SGHVS, CDR2 FNYEAQ. Trimming shortened V by 2 bases and J by 2 bases, and 12 bases separated the two germline ends. This CDR3 spans 15 amino acids. CDR3 loop: CASSLNQGKQETQYF. In nucleotides, the CDR3 is TGTGCCAGCAGCTTAAACCAGGGTAAACAAGAGACCCAGTACTTC.

The chain employs TRBV7-8 and TRBJ2-1, with unresolved D. The CDR3 is made up of 16 amino acids. V gave up 1 base and J gave up 2 bases, with 12 bases separating them. CDR1 SGHVS and CDR2 FQNEAQ come from the germline V gene. CDR3 in amino acids: CASSLDYSGAYNEQFF. The CDR3 coding sequence is TGTGCCAGCAGCTTAGATTATAGTGGGGCCTACAATGAGCAGTTCTTC.

The chain's CDR3 is CASSFDRDTEAFF. The CDR3 nucleotides read TGCGCCAGCAGCTTCGACAGGGATACTGAAGCTTTCTTT. J is TRBJ1-1 and V is TRBV5-1; 7 bases are a match to TRBD1. Trimming removed 2 bases from V and 5 bases from J; junction bases left unmatched: 3. The CDR3 consists of 13 residues. Germline CDR1 SGHRS, CDR2 YFSETQ.

About this clone: An end of the junction does not agree with germline; a read error may underlie this. CDR3 region: CASSPGRTGQETKYF. For the CDR3, the DNA is TGTGCCAGCAGCCCCGGCCGGACAGGCCAAGAGACCAAGTACTTC. This sequence joins TRBV7-9 and TRBJ2-5; 7 bases align to TRBD1. Germline V lookup: CDR1 SEHNR, CDR2 FQNEAQ (reference sequence). The CDR3 contains 15 residues.

This chain links TRBV19 with TRBJ2-7, with D maybe TRBD1 (6 bases). V was shortened by 3 bases and J by 6 bases, with 12 bases between the two germline ends. Germline CDR1 and CDR2: LNHDA and SQIVND (reference sequence). CDR3 length: 13 residues. The chain's CDR3 is CASSIGRGGEQYF. Here the CDR3 DNA reads TGTGCCAGTAGTATTGGCAGGGGTGGCGAGCAGTACTTC.

This chain joins TRBV9 and TRBJ1-3; D remains unclear. The CDR3 contains 14 residues. Germline CDR1 is SGDLS and CDR2 is YYNGEE. The ends were cut back, 0 bases at V and 2 bases at J, with 6 bases in the middle. CDR3 protein: CASSVEGTGNTIYF. Written as DNA, the CDR3 is TGTGCCAGCAGCGTAGAAGGGACTGGAAACACCATATATTTT.

J is TRBJ1-1 and V is TRBV11-3; no clear D. The CDR3 runs to 14 residues. V lost 3 bases to trimming and J lost 0 bases, with 8 bases between them. Germline V gene lookup returns CDR1 SGHNT and CDR2 YENEEA. CDR3 sequence: CASSFSGVNTEAFF. The CDR3 nucleotides read TGTGCCAGCAGCTTTAGCGGGGTGAACACTGAAGCTTTCTTT.

The rearrangement links TRBV2 to TRBJ2-1; 10 bases map to TRBD2. The V segment lost 7 bases and the J segment 9 bases; nucleotides outside the gene matches: 9. This CDR3 spans 14 amino acids. Germline V CDR1 and CDR2: SNHLY, FYNNEI. CDR3 sequence: CASNEVAGGSEQFF. The CDR3, as DNA: TGTGCCAGCAACGAGGTAGCGGGAGGTTCTGAGCAGTTCTTC.

The genes are TRBV7-8 and TRBJ2-5; maybe TRBD1 (6 bases). This CDR3 contains 13 residues. Germline values: CDR1 SGHVS, CDR2 FQNEAQ. Between the trimmed V and J ends, which lost 4 bases and 3 bases, there was a span of 9 bases. CDR3 nucleotide sequence: TGTGCCAGCAGCTCCGGGACAAAAGAGACCCAGTACTTC. The encoded protein is CASSSGTKETQYF.

This clone was observed a few times. V usage is TRBV7-8 and J usage is TRBJ1-2; TRBD1 agrees at 8 bases. Germline CDR1 and CDR2: SGHVS and FQNEAQ. The CDR3 length is 17 residues. V trimming: 2 bases; J trimming: 6 bases; junction bases outside the gene matches: 14. The CDR3: CASSLSAGGSMENGYTF. The CDR3 DNA reads as TGTGCCAGCAGCTTATCGGCAGGGGGCAGTATGGAGAATGGCTACACCTTC.

This chain links TRBV7-9 with TRBJ2-1, with 7 bases fitting TRBD1. CDR1 SEHNR and CDR2 FQNEAQ come from the germline V gene (reference sequence). The CDR3 has 13 amino acids. V shed 5 bases, J shed 5 bases, and the junction held 3 bases outside the gene matches. Here the CDR3 DNA reads TGTGCCAGCAGCCCGGGACAGAACAATGAGCAGTTCTTC. Encoded protein: CASSPGQNNEQFF. Full variable domain (rest looked up from reference TRBV7-9 and TRBJ2-1): DTGVSQNPRHKITKRGQNVTFRCDPISEHNRLYWYRQTLGQGPEFLTYFQNEAQLEKSRLLSDRFSAERPKGSFSTLEIQRTEQGDSAMYLCASSPGQNNEQFFGPGTRLTVL.

The J gene is TRBJ1-5, the V gene TRBV7-8; 7 bases are a match to TRBD1. Germline CDR1 reads SGHVS; CDR2 reads FQNEAQ. The ends lost 5 bases at V and 5 bases at J; junction bases unmatched: 6. The length of the CDR3 is 14 residues. CDR3 nucleotides: TGTGCCAGCAGCACCGGGACAGTCGATCAGCCCCAGCATTTT. Its translation is CASSTGTVDQPQHF.

On this clone itself: At one boundary the junction diverges from the germline segment, which might be a read error. The rearrangement links TRBV11-2 to TRBJ1-3; D may be TRBD1 (5 bases). This CDR3 spans 15 amino acids. The germline gives CDR1 SGHAT, CDR2 FQNNGV. The CDR3 here is CAGSREGVYGNTIYF. CDR3 DNA: TGTGCCGGCAGCCGGGAAGGGGTTTACGGAAACACCATATATTTT.

This chain links TRBV19 with TRBJ2-5, with D perhaps matching TRBD2 (6 bases). V gave up 3 bases and J gave up 4 bases, with 21 bases separating them. The CDR3 sequence is 17 residues long. Germline values: CDR1 LNHDA, CDR2 SQIVND (reference sequence). CDR3 region: CASSMVVSPWGGETQYF. Written as DNA, the CDR3 is TGTGCCAGTAGTATGGTGGTCTCACCATGGGGAGGAGAGACCCAGTACTTC.

The chain uses TRBV5-4 and TRBJ2-2; D possibly corresponds to TRBD1 (5 bases). The CDR3 spans 16 residues. In germline, CDR1 is SGHNT, CDR2 YYREEE (reference sequence). V was clipped by 9 bases and J by 2 bases, with 20 bases between them. CDR3: CATHPHPGQNTGELFF. Written as DNA, the CDR3 is TGTGCCACCCACCCCCACCCAGGACAAAACACCGGGGAGCTGTTTTTT.

The rearrangement uses TRBV7-9 and TRBJ1-1; possible D gene TRBD1, 5 bases. Germline-derived CDR1 and CDR2 are SEHNR and FQNEAQ (reference sequence). The length of the CDR3 is 14 residues. Trimming cost V 3 bases and J 5 bases, with 13 bases left between them. CDR3 residues: CASSFYTGETEAFF. For the CDR3, the DNA is TGTGCCAGCAGCTTTTATACGGGGGAGACTGAAGCTTTCTTT.

The rearrangement links TRBV2 to TRBJ2-6; D is perhaps TRBD2 (6 bases). The CDR3 is 15 residues long. The V and J ends lost 3 bases and 1 base respectively, with 7 bases between them. Germline-derived CDR1 and CDR2 are SNHLY and FYNNEI. DNA of the CDR3: TGTGCCAGCAGTGACGGGGGATCTGGGGCCAACGTCCTGACTTTC. It yields the protein CASSDGGSGANVLTF.

V and J are TRBV20-1 and TRBJ1-2, with 7 nucleotides matching TRBD1. The V segment lost 8 bases and the J segment 3 bases; nucleotides outside the gene matches: 3. CDR1 DFQATT and CDR2 SNEGSKA come from the germline V gene (reference sequence). The CDR3 is 11 amino acids. CDR3 protein: CSHRGDYGYTF. CDR3 sequence (DNA): TGCAGTCACAGGGGAGACTATGGCTACACCTTC.